Listed here is a single T cell receptor (beta chain). Its antigen is not identified. The sample belongs to a study of CD8+ T cells in alopecia areata. Study-level background: Treated patients received oral tofacitinib, 5 to 10 mg twice daily. General study findings and limits: For patients receiving tofacitinib, scalp clonality and expanded CD8+ clones among the top 100 significantly decreased.

After isolation, RNA underwent reverse transcription to generate cDNA as the sequencing template. Sequencing used immunoSEQ multiplex PCR; TCRdb keeps in-frame clones, though not all of them. Found here are 150,000 to 200,000 clones, around 49% of them singletons; the top ten hold 10%. Described treatment: oral pan-JAK inhibitor, 5-10 mg twice daily. Researchers gathered lesional scalp punch biopsies and peripheral blood from patients with alopecia areata. This clonotype originated in a human donor with alopecia areata. The sample was CD8+ T cells sorted from blood, taken around week 52, from a patient treated with tofacitinib.

The CDR3 is CASSQGPVAEAFF. The CDR3 DNA reads as TGCGCCAGCAGCCAAGGGCCAGTAGCTGAAGCTTTCTTT. The genes are TRBV4-3 and TRBJ1-1; D unresolved. Germline CDR1 is LGHNA and CDR2 is YSLEER. V gave up 1 base and J gave up 6 bases, with 9 bases separating them. The CDR3 is 13 residues long.